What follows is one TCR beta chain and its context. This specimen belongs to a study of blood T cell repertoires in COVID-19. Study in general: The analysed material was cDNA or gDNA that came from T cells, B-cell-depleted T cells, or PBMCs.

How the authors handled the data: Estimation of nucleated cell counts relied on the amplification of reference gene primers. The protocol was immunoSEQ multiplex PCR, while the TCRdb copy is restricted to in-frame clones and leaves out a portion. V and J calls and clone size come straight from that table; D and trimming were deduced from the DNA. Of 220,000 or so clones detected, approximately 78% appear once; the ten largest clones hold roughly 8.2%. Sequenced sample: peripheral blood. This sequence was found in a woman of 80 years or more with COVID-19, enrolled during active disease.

Here the CDR3 reads CASTVRGTTGELFF. The DNA of the CDR3 is TGTGCCAGCACAGTCAGGGGAACCACCGGGGAGCTGTTTTTT. V gene TRBV2 combines with J gene TRBJ2-2, with D possibly TRBD1 on 6 matching bases. V was shortened by 7 bases and J by 4 bases, with 13 bases between the two germline ends. There are 14 residues in the CDR3. Per the germline V gene, CDR1 is SNHLY and CDR2 is FYNNEI.